The 29 T cell receptor beta chains listed next were all sequenced from one sample in a study of immune evolution from preneoplasia to lung adenocarcinoma. Sequenced by immunoSEQ multiplex PCR; TCRdb stores in-frame clones only, minus some. The data contain under 5,000 clones, over 70% of them singletons. The material sequenced was FFPE adjacent normal lung tissue. These receptors came from an older donor with lung adenocarcinoma.

The rearrangement joins TRBV2 to TRBJ1-2; TRBD1 matches 8 bases. V gave up 8 bases and J gave up 7 bases; unmatched junction bases: 15. Germline V gene data show CDR1 as SNHLY and CDR2 as FYNNEI. The CDR3 extends over 15 amino acids. CDR3: CASWDRPSTLSGYTF. CDR3 DNA sequence: TGTGCCAGCTGGGACAGGCCCTCCACCCTCTCTGGCTACACCTTC.

The chain joins TRBV5-4 to TRBJ1-2; D is unclear. The V end lost 4 bases, the J end lost 0 bases, and 13 bases lay between the germline ends. This CDR3 spans 15 amino acids. Germline loops: CDR1 SGHNT, CDR2 YYREEE (reference sequence). The CDR3, as DNA: TGTGCCAGCAGCCTCGGGGAGGGTCCTAACTATGGCTACACCTTC. Protein: CASSLGEGPNYGYTF.

This clone showed up just once. The V call is TRBV29-1, the J call TRBJ2-1, with unresolved D. V shed 3 bases and J shed 5 bases, with 8 bases lying between them. This CDR3 is built from 12 residues. The V gene's germline CDR1 is SQVTM and CDR2 ANQGSEA. The DNA for the CDR3 is TGCAGCGTTGAGCCGGCTAACAATGAGCAGTTCTTC. It translates to CSVEPANNEQFF.

This rearrangement joins TRBV6-5 to TRBJ2-5; unclear D gene. CDR1 and CDR2 from the germline V gene are MNHEY and SVGAGI. The CDR3 spans 14 residues. The germline V and J ends were trimmed by 7 bases and 1 base, with 13 bases remaining between them. The CDR3: CASKEGPLQETQYF. Written as DNA, the CDR3 is TGTGCCAGCAAGGAAGGGCCTCTCCAAGAGACCCAGTACTTC.

This clone came up a few times. The chain combines TRBV6-4 with TRBJ2-2; 7 nucleotides match TRBD2. Germline CDR1 MRHNA, CDR2 SNTAGT. V shed 6 bases, J shed 4 bases, and the junction held 11 bases outside the gene matches. The CDR3 is made up of 16 amino acids. This CDR3 reads CASRQHGLVPTGELFF. CDR3 coding DNA: TGTGCCAGCAGACAACACGGACTAGTCCCCACCGGGGAGCTGTTTTTT.

A note on this clone: Distinct nucleotide sequences in the sample also encode this CDR3. CDR3 in amino acids: CASSGPSYEQYF. The CDR3 nucleotides read TGTGCCAGCAGTGGACCCTCCTACGAGCAGTACTTC. V gene TRBV2 combines with J gene TRBJ2-7; D not resolved. The length of the CDR3 is 12 residues. V lost 4 bases and J 0 bases, leaving 4 bases between the germline ends. Germline CDR1 reads SNHLY; CDR2 reads FYNNEI.

The V and J genes are TRBV18 and TRBJ1-1; the D is unclear. This CDR3 spans 12 amino acids. V lost 5 bases and J 1 base, leaving 5 bases between the germline ends. Germline V gene lookup returns CDR1 KGHSH and CDR2 LQKENI. The CDR3 DNA is TGTGCCAGCTCAACAGCGAACACTGAAGCTTTCTTT. It yields the protein CASSTANTEAFF.

The chain's CDR3 is CASSERDPGTSGRFGTQYF. The CDR3 nucleotides read TGTGCCAGCAGTGAGCGAGATCCCGGGACTAGCGGGAGATTCGGGACCCAGTACTTC. V gene TRBV6-1 combines with J gene TRBJ2-5; 14 bases are a match to TRBD2. Trimming took 3 bases from V and 7 from J; bases not matched to a gene: 16. The V gene's germline CDR1 is MNHNS and CDR2 SASEGT. The CDR3 has 19 amino acids.

This chain uses TRBV4-1 with TRBJ2-5; the D gene is possibly TRBD1 (5 bases). Germline V gene data show CDR1 as MGHRA and CDR2 as YSYEKL. Trimming pared 4 bases from V and 1 base from J, leaving 10 bases between. This CDR3 is 14 amino acids long. The CDR3 loop reads CASSRGAFQETQYF. CDR3 DNA: TGCGCCAGCAGCCGGGGCGCCTTCCAAGAGACCCAGTACTTC.

The chain links TRBV7-2 to TRBJ2-7, with 8 bases lining up with TRBD2. The ends lost 5 bases at V and 3 bases at J; junction bases unmatched: 21. CDR3 size: 19 residues. The germline V gene encodes CDR1 SGHTA and CDR2 FQGNSA. The CDR3 DNA follows: TGTGCCAGCAGCAGAACCGGACTAGCAGAGAGTACCTCGTTCTACGAGCAGTACTTC. Its translation: CASSRTGLAESTSFYEQYF.

This chain uses TRBV29-1 with TRBJ2-5; 11 bases are shared with TRBD2. This CDR3 has 14 amino acids. V dropped 6 bases and J dropped 5; count of bases not matched to a gene: 8. CDR1 is SQVTM and CDR2 is ANQGSEA in the germline V gene. Here the CDR3 DNA reads TGCAGCGTACTAGCGGGAGCTTTACTTGAGACCCAGTACTTC. Its translation: CSVLAGALLETQYF.

The rearrangement uses TRBV18 and TRBJ1-1; D call uncertain. This CDR3 region has 11 residues. Germline CDR1 KGHSH, CDR2 LQKENI. The V gene lost 6 bases and the J gene lost 2 bases, with 4 bases spanning the gap. The CDR3 reads CASSPNTEAFF. The CDR3 nucleotides are TGTGCCAGCTCCCCCAACACTGAAGCTTTCTTT.

The rearrangement uses TRBV5-1 and TRBJ1-4, with 9 bases matching TRBD1. This CDR3 has 15 amino acids. CDR1 SGHRS and CDR2 YFSETQ come from the germline V gene. After removal of 4 bases from V and 8 bases from J, the junction contained 9 bases not matched to a gene. This CDR3 reads CASSGTGQGREKLFF. As DNA, the CDR3 is TGCGCCAGCAGCGGAACGGGACAGGGTAGGGAAAAACTGTTTTTT.

In its sample, this clone was seen once. In nucleotides, the CDR3 is TGTGCCAGCTCACCCTTGACAGGGTTGAATGGCTACACCTTC. It is translated as CASSPLTGLNGYTF. The chain recombines TRBV18 with TRBJ1-2; TRBD1 aligns across 7 bases. Losses at the gene ends were 3 bases for V and 6 bases for J; bases not matched to a gene: 7. From germline, CDR1 is KGHSH and CDR2 LQKENI. This CDR3 region has 14 residues. The full variable domain, its missing parts supplied by reference TRBV18 and TRBJ1-2, is NAGVMQNPRHLVRRRGQEARLRCSPMKGHSHVYWYRQLPEEGLKFMVYLQKENIIDESGMPKERFSAEFPKEGPSILRIQQVVRGDSAAYFCASSPLTGLNGYTFGSGTRLTVV.

The V call is TRBV6-5, the J call TRBJ2-3; D is possibly TRBD2 (6 bases). Germline CDR1 is MNHEY and CDR2 is SVGAGI. V shed 8 bases and J shed 4 bases, with 16 bases lying between them. The CDR3 consists of 14 residues. Written as DNA, the CDR3 is TGTGCCAGCCGGGGCGGGGTCGTTCCAGATACGCAGTATTTT. Its protein is CASRGGVVPDTQYF.

The chain employs TRBV7-9 and TRBJ2-7, with TRBD1 as a possible D gene (6 bases). This CDR3 is 14 amino acids long. Germline V gives CDR1 SEHNR, CDR2 FQNEAQ (reference sequence). V was pared by 1 base and J by 3 bases, with 10 bases between. The CDR3 loop is CASSLDAGVYEQYF. CDR3 nucleotides: TGTGCCAGCAGCTTAGATGCAGGGGTCTACGAGCAGTACTTC.

V is TRBV5-4 and J is TRBJ2-6, with 8 bases lining up with TRBD1. Per germline, CDR1 SGHNT and CDR2 YYREEE (reference sequence). V was clipped by 3 bases and J by 0 bases; unmatched bases: 5. This CDR3 has 17 residues. CDR3 amino acids: CASSWRQGLSGANVLTF. CDR3 nucleotides: TGTGCCAGCAGCTGGAGACAGGGGCTCTCTGGGGCCAACGTCCTGACTTTC.

The chain combines TRBV4-2 with TRBJ2-1; weak D call: TRBD2 (6 bases). The CDR3 has 13 amino acids. Germline CDR1 LGHNA, CDR2 YNFKEQ. With 3 bases removed from V and 8 bases from J, the gap between germline ends came to 11 bases. The CDR3 DNA reads as TGTGCCAGCAGCCAGATGGGACTCGATGAGCAGTTCTTC. Translating it yields CASSQMGLDEQFF.

This chain joins TRBV7-9 and TRBJ2-7; TRBD2 aligns across 9 bases. The ends lost 5 bases at V and 2 bases at J; junction bases unmatched: 4. Per germline, CDR1 SEHNR and CDR2 FQNEAQ (reference sequence). The CDR3 has 14 residues. In nucleotides, the CDR3 is TGTGCCAGCAGCGCAGCGGGAGGAACCTACGAGCAGTACTTC. Protein product: CASSAAGGTYEQYF. Drawing the rest from reference TRBV7-9 and TRBJ2-7, the complete variable domain is DTGVSQNPRHKITKRGQNVTFRCDPISEHNRLYWYRQTLGQGPEFLTYFQNEAQLEKSRLLSDRFSAERPKGSFSTLEIQRTEQGDSAMYLCASSAAGGTYEQYFGPGTRLTVT.

The CDR3 reads CASSVWFTGELFF. The CDR3 DNA reads as TGTGCCAGCAGCGTATGGTTCACCGGGGAGCTGTTTTTT. The rearrangement joins TRBV9 to TRBJ2-2; D is unclear. The CDR3 contains 13 residues. V was pared by 1 base and J by 4 bases, with 5 bases between. Per the germline V gene, CDR1 is SGDLS and CDR2 is YYNGEE.

This clone occurred a few times. The genes are TRBV9 and TRBJ2-1; unclear D gene. The germline CDR1 and CDR2 sequences are SGDLS and YYNGEE. The germline V and J ends were trimmed by 1 base and 0 bases, with 11 bases remaining between them. This CDR3 has 16 amino acids. The CDR3 DNA is TGTGCCAGCAGCGTAACGGCTTCCCCCTCCTACAATGAGCAGTTCTTC. This codes for CASSVTASPSYNEQFF. Supplemented by reference TRBV9 and TRBJ2-1, the full variable domain reads DSGVTQTPKHLITATGQRVTLRCSPRSGDLSVYWYQQSLDQGLQFLIQYYNGEERAKGNILERFSAQQFPDLHSELNLSSLELGDSALYFCASSVTASPSYNEQFFGPGTRLTVL.

The chain joins TRBV2 to TRBJ2-7, with 7 bases aligning to TRBD1. Trimming removed 7 bases from V and 7 bases from J; junction bases left unmatched: 7. CDR1 and CDR2 from the germline V gene are SNHLY and FYNNEI. This CDR3 is built from 12 residues. CDR3 loop: CASKTGRGEQYF. The CDR3 DNA reads TGTGCCAGCAAGACAGGGCGAGGAGAGCAGTACTTC.

V and J are TRBV2 and TRBJ2-6; 8 positions match TRBD1. The germline CDR1 and CDR2 sequences are SNHLY and FYNNEI. Unmatched junction bases numbered 5, after V lost 6 bases and J lost 4 bases. This CDR3 region has 15 residues. The CDR3 spells CASSNRGSGANVLTF. CDR3 sequence (DNA): TGTGCCAGCAGCAACAGGGGGTCCGGGGCCAACGTCCTGACTTTC.

This rearrangement joins TRBV10-3 to TRBJ2-7, with D perhaps matching TRBD1 or TRBD2 (5 bases each). Germline V CDR1 and CDR2: ENHRY, SYGVKD. Trimming cost V 2 bases and J 0 bases, with 11 bases left between them. CDR3 length: 15 amino acids. The CDR3 coding sequence is TGTGCCATCAGTGAGGGGGGTAAAAGCTCCTACGAGCAGTACTTC. Translation gives CAISEGGKSSYEQYF.

The J gene is TRBJ2-7, the V gene TRBV21-1; the table's D call, TRBD1, has no DNA check behind it. TRBV21-1 is a pseudogene. This CDR3 spans 19 amino acids. CDR3 nucleotides: TGTGCCAGCAGTCAAAAGGAGTGGACAGGGGACGAGGGAACCTACGAGCAGTACTTC. Translated, it gives CASSQKEWTGDEGTYEQYF.

The count of this clone is one. The chain employs TRBV19 and TRBJ1-1, with a possible D match to TRBD1 (5 bases). The V gene lost 7 bases and the J gene lost 3 bases, with 12 bases spanning the gap. Germline-derived CDR1 and CDR2 are LNHDA and SQIVND (reference sequence). The CDR3 covers 13 residues. The CDR3 DNA is TGTGCCAGTACCCCGGCAGGGTACACTGAAGCTTTCTTT. Its protein product is CASTPAGYTEAFF.

The V and J genes are TRBV7-2 and TRBJ1-2; 8 bases fit TRBD1. The CDR3 is made up of 16 amino acids. The junction had 9 bases not matched to a gene; V was cut back by 1 base and J by 5 bases. Germline V gives CDR1 SGHTA, CDR2 FQGNSA. The CDR3 loop reads CASSLDGTGGTYGYTF. The CDR3 region has the DNA TGTGCCAGCAGCTTAGATGGCACAGGGGGTACGTATGGCTACACCTTC.

The chain's CDR3 is CASSSVGQGWEEQYF. The CDR3 DNA follows: TGTGCCAGTAGTTCCGTCGGACAGGGGTGGGAGGAGCAGTACTTC. V is TRBV19 and J is TRBJ2-7, with 9 bases lining up with TRBD1. The V and J ends lost 5 bases and 7 bases, in that order; junction bases with no gene match: 12. Looked up from germline, CDR1 is LNHDA and CDR2 is SQIVND (reference sequence). This CDR3 has 15 residues.

The chain is built from TRBV10-3 and TRBJ2-7; TRBD1 aligns across 7 bases. This CDR3 has 15 residues. V lost 6 bases, J lost 4 bases, and 12 bases stayed unmatched. Germline V gives CDR1 ENHRY, CDR2 SYGVKD. CDR3 loop: CAISQTGNRGYEQYF. Here the CDR3 DNA reads TGTGCCATCAGCCAGACAGGGAATAGGGGGTACGAGCAGTACTTC.